The present T cell receptor beta chain was sequenced within a study of breast tumors, draining lymph nodes, adjacent tissues. Study conclusions and caveats: Tumors had less TCR diversity than lymph nodes, more than nontumor tissue. Findings are consistent with lymph node origin and intratumoral expansion of most tumor T cells.

Using its own MiXCR run on the multiplex PCR reads, TCRdb lists one record per CDR3 protein. The data hold tens of thousands of distinct CDR3 sequences, with approximately 45% observed a single time. Germline CDR1 is SGHRS and CDR2 is YFSETQ. V was cut by 0 bases and J by 3 bases, with 13 bases left in between. The CDR3 consists of 16 residues. This clonotype was seen a single time. Its antigen is not identified. This receptor was taken from a female donor with breast cancer. Some clones in this sample may be carry-over from other donors' samples. V and J are TRBV5-1 and TRBJ1-5; D possibly corresponds to TRBD1 (5 bases). The sample taken for sequencing was breast tumor tissue. DNA of the CDR3: TGCGCCAGCAGCTTGGATGGGGGGACTTTCAATCAGCCCCAGCATTTT. Translating gives CASSLDGGTFNQPQHF.